One and the same sample provided the 26 T cell receptor beta chains below, sequenced in a study of PD-1 blockade in mismatch repair-deficient tumors. Assay used: immunoSEQ multiplex PCR; TCRdb lists only in-frame clones, some missing. The data show some 48,000 clones, with 81% seen just once and about 8.1% held by the top ten. The sequenced sample was peripheral blood, obtained approximately 18 weeks after starting pembrolizumab. These receptors were obtained from an adult with mismatch repair-deficient cancer.

The sample holds many counts of this clone. This sequence joins TRBV5-4 and TRBJ2-2; 13 bases match TRBD2. Germline values: CDR1 SGHNT, CDR2 YYREEE (reference sequence). CDR3 length: 16 amino acids. The J segment lost 6 bases and the V segment lost 4 bases, leaving 6 bases of the junction unmatched. CDR3 protein: CASSPGTSGISGELFF. Here the CDR3 DNA reads TGTGCCAGCAGCCCAGGGACTAGCGGGATCTCCGGGGAGCTGTTTTTT.

The genes are TRBV29-1 and TRBJ2-2; D may correspond to TRBD1 or TRBD2 (5 bases each). Germline V CDR1 and CDR2: SQVTM, ANQGSEA. V lost 2 bases and J 4 bases, leaving 14 bases between the germline ends. The CDR3 is made up of 15 amino acids. This CDR3 reads CSVEQGPMGTGELFF. The CDR3 DNA is TGCAGCGTTGAACAGGGACCCATGGGCACCGGGGAGCTGTTTTTT.

This clone has just one count. The rearrangement uses TRBV7-6 and TRBJ2-1; D possibly corresponds to TRBD2 (6 bases). V was clipped by 3 bases and J by 6 bases, with 21 bases between them. The germline gives CDR1 SGHVS, CDR2 FNYEAQ. This CDR3 has 17 residues. The CDR3 spells CASSFSGRSLGRNEQFF. CDR3 DNA: TGTGCCAGCAGCTTTAGCGGAAGGTCCCTAGGGCGCAATGAGCAGTTCTTC. Looking up the rest from reference TRBV7-6 and TRBJ2-1 gives the full variable domain: GAGVSQSPRYKVTKRGQDVALRCDPISGHVSLYWYRQALGQGPEFLTYFNYEAQQDKSGLPNDRFSAERPEGSISTLTIQRTEQRDSAMYRCASSFSGRSLGRNEQFFGPGTRLTVL.

The CDR3 loop is CASSEVRPRDEQFF. The CDR3 coding sequence is TGTGCCAGCAGTGAGGTCCGTCCTAGGGATGAGCAGTTCTTC. V usage is TRBV6-1 and J usage is TRBJ2-1; no clear D gene. Germline-derived CDR1 and CDR2 are MNHNS and SASEGT. The CDR3 length is 14 residues. V was cut by 3 bases and J by 8 bases, with 14 bases left in between.

This rearrangement joins TRBV2 to TRBJ2-3, with D perhaps TRBD2 (5 bases). V lost 6 bases to trimming and J lost 2 bases, with 9 bases between them. CDR1 SNHLY and CDR2 FYNNEI come from the germline V gene. This CDR3 spans 13 amino acids. The CDR3 spells CASRVGATDTQYF. Written as DNA, the CDR3 is TGTGCCAGCAGGGTGGGAGCCACAGATACGCAGTATTTT.

The gene calls are TRBV9 and TRBJ2-7, with 12 bases identical to TRBD2. The germline V gene encodes CDR1 SGDLS and CDR2 YYNGEE. The V segment lost 0 bases and the J segment 2 bases; nucleotides outside the gene matches: 0. This CDR3 comprises 15 residues. This chain's CDR3 is CASSVGTSGAYEQYF. DNA of the CDR3: TGTGCCAGCAGCGTAGGGACTAGCGGGGCCTACGAGCAGTACTTC.

On this clone itself: Germline and junction disagree at one end, which may indicate a read error. The CDR3 is CASSPTGGSSYEQYF. In DNA, the CDR3 is TGTGCTAGCAGCCCTACTGGCGGGAGCTCCTACGAGCAGTACTTC. The chain links TRBV7-7 to TRBJ2-7, with TRBD2 identical over 7 bases. Germline CDR1 SSHAT, CDR2 FNYEAQ (reference sequence). CDR3 length: 15 amino acids.

J is TRBJ2-2 and V is TRBV4-3; 12 bases align to TRBD2. V was pared by 6 bases and J by 5 bases, with 16 bases of the junction left unmatched. The CDR3 length is 19 residues. Germline CDR1 LGHNA, CDR2 YSLEER. CDR3 DNA: TGCGCCAGCAGTGCAAGGCTAGCGGGAGGGCCTAGGGGGACCGGGGAGCTGTTTTTT. Translating it yields CASSARLAGGPRGTGELFF.

This rearrangement joins TRBV11-2 to TRBJ1-2; D gene uncertain. V gave up 2 bases and J gave up 0 bases, with 10 bases separating them. CDR3 length: 15 residues. Per germline, CDR1 SGHAT and CDR2 FQNNGV. Here the CDR3 reads CASSLTGAANYGYTF. CDR3 coding DNA: TGTGCCAGCAGCTTAACCGGAGCGGCTAACTATGGCTACACCTTC. Full variable domain (missing parts from reference TRBV11-2 and TRBJ1-2): EAGVAQSPRYKIIEKRQSVAFWCNPISGHATLYWYQQILGQGPKLLIQFQNNGVVDDSQLPKDRFSAERLKGVDSTLKIQPAKLEDSAVYLCASSLTGAANYGYTFGSGTRLTVV.

The J gene is TRBJ2-7, the V gene TRBV9; 12 bases map to TRBD2. The germline CDR1 and CDR2 sequences are SGDLS and YYNGEE. V lost 3 bases to trimming and J lost 3 bases; unmatched junction nucleotides: 7. This CDR3 region has 16 residues. The CDR3 is CASSAQTSGSYYEQYF. The CDR3 DNA sequence: TGTGCCAGCAGCGCTCAGACTAGCGGGAGTTACTACGAGCAGTACTTC.

The chain recombines TRBV9 with TRBJ2-3; 11 bases are shared with TRBD2. CDR3 length equals 14 residues. The germline gives CDR1 SGDLS, CDR2 YYNGEE. J lost 2 bases, V lost 5 bases, and 1 base had no gene match. CDR3 residues: CASSSGGDTDTQYF. CDR3 DNA sequence: TGTGCCAGCAGTAGCGGGGGGGACACAGATACGCAGTATTTT.

The gene calls are TRBV29-1 and TRBJ2-1, with 7 bases that match TRBD2. V was clipped by 7 bases and J by 0 bases; unmatched bases: 6. Germline V gives CDR1 SQVTM, CDR2 ANQGSEA. CDR3 length equals 14 residues. CDR3 sequence reads: CSAEAGSSYNEQFF. Here the CDR3 DNA reads TGCAGCGCGGAAGCGGGAAGCTCCTACAATGAGCAGTTCTTC.

The chain joins TRBV18 to TRBJ2-4; 9 bases match TRBD2. Germline assignment: CDR1 KGHSH and CDR2 LQKENI. V gave up 6 bases and J gave up 7 bases; unmatched junction bases: 16. The CDR3 runs to 17 residues. In DNA, the CDR3 is TGTGCCAGCTCTCCGACTAGCGGTATGTCGAATGGGAACATTCAGTACTTC. It encodes CASSPTSGMSNGNIQYF.

By frequency in the sample, this clone is medium-sized. The chain recombines TRBV7-2 with TRBJ2-7; maybe TRBD2 (5 bases). This CDR3 spans 15 amino acids. Trimming stripped 4 bases from V and 9 bases from J, with 22 bases between. Germline V gene data show CDR1 as SGHTA and CDR2 as FQGNSA. CDR3 amino acids: CASSSIADRVAGQYF. The CDR3 nucleotides are TGTGCCAGCAGCTCGATAGCCGACCGAGTCGCGGGGCAGTACTTC.

In this sample, this clone turned up a few times. The chain combines TRBV20-1 with TRBJ1-2, with D perhaps matching TRBD1 (5 bases). The CDR3 is made up of 11 amino acids. CDR1 DFQATT and CDR2 SNEGSKA come from the germline V gene (reference sequence). V gave up 3 bases and J gave up 7 bases, with 9 bases separating them. The CDR3 reads CSASGAAGYTF. CDR3 coding DNA: TGCAGTGCTAGTGGGGCCGCTGGCTACACCTTC.

The V gene is TRBV7-9, the J gene TRBJ1-4, with D possibly matching TRBD1 (6 bases). This CDR3 spans 15 amino acids. V lost 3 bases, J lost 5 bases, and 13 bases lay in between. Per the germline V gene, CDR1 is SEHNR and CDR2 is FQNEAQ (reference sequence). This CDR3 is CASSLGPQGNEKLFF. CDR3 bases: TGTGCCAGCAGCTTGGGTCCACAGGGAAATGAAAAACTGTTTTTT.

This clone was found once. V usage is TRBV5-1 and J usage is TRBJ2-2; D uncertain. The CDR3 consists of 15 residues. Trimming removed 1 base at V and 1 base at J, with 8 bases between. The germline CDR1 and CDR2 sequences are SGHRS and YFSETQ. CDR3 DNA: TGCGCCAGCAGCTTGATGCCTGAGAACACCGGGGAGCTGTTTTTT. It codes for CASSLMPENTGELFF.

This chain links TRBV5-5 with TRBJ2-5; D is possibly TRBD2 (6 bases). This CDR3 spans 14 amino acids. Germline CDR1 SGHKS, CDR2 YYEKEE (reference sequence). The ends were cut back, 4 bases at V and 5 bases at J, with 15 bases in the middle. CDR3 loop: CASSPRLVRETQYF. As DNA, the CDR3 is TGTGCCAGCAGCCCCAGACTAGTCCGGGAGACCCAGTACTTC.

The chain combines TRBV10-1 with TRBJ2-1; TRBD2 agrees at 7 bases. The CDR3 consists of 14 residues. After removal of 4 bases from V and 6 bases from J, the junction contained 6 bases not matched to a gene. In germline, CDR1 is WNHNN, CDR2 SYGVQD (reference sequence). CDR3 in amino acids: CASSAQRGPNEQFF. CDR3 nucleotide sequence: TGCGCCAGCAGTGCGCAGCGGGGCCCCAATGAGCAGTTCTTC.

The CDR3 is CASSSSFLRGTAQHF. CDR3 coding DNA: TGTGCCAGCAGTAGCTCGTTTCTCCGGGGTACGGCCCAGCATTTT. J is TRBJ1-5 and V is TRBV6-5; D ambiguous. The CDR3 is 15 amino acids. Trimming stripped 5 bases from V and 11 bases from J, with 22 bases between. Looked up from germline, CDR1 is MNHEY and CDR2 is SVGAGI.

The V gene is TRBV2, the J gene TRBJ2-3; TRBD1 agrees at 8 bases. The trim removed 2 bases at V and 5 bases at J, leaving 9 bases unmatched. Germline V gene data show CDR1 as SNHLY and CDR2 as FYNNEI. The CDR3 consists of 16 residues. CDR3 in amino acids: CASSEIVRGQLDTQYF. The CDR3, as DNA: TGTGCCAGCAGTGAAATAGTCAGGGGGCAGTTAGATACGCAGTATTTT.

This clone was counted once. The gene calls are TRBV30 and TRBJ2-3, with TRBD2 as a possible D gene (6 bases). The CDR3 runs to 13 residues. Germline V gene data show CDR1 as GTSNPN and CDR2 as SVGIG (reference sequence). V gave up 5 bases and J gave up 4 bases, with 13 bases separating them. Here the CDR3 DNA reads TGTGCCTGGGGTGGAGGGGTTGCAGATACGCAGTATTTT. The encoded protein is CAWGGGVADTQYF.

The chain links TRBV19 to TRBJ2-1; D not resolved. The germline gives CDR1 LNHDA, CDR2 SQIVND (reference sequence). The CDR3 sequence is 15 residues long. Trimming pared 4 bases from V and 4 bases from J, leaving 14 bases between. CDR3: CASSTSDRGYNEQFF. DNA of the CDR3: TGTGCCAGTAGTACCTCAGACCGAGGATACAATGAGCAGTTCTTC.

This clone came up a few times. The chain carries TRBV6-5 and TRBJ1-1, with D maybe TRBD1 (6 bases). V lost 4 bases to trimming and J lost 3 bases, with 15 bases between them. CDR3 length: 15 residues. The germline V gene has CDR1 MNHEY and CDR2 SVGAGI. The CDR3 nucleotides are TGTGCCAGCAGTTTACAGGGATTAGGCGACACTGAAGCTTTCTTT. Amino acid sequence: CASSLQGLGDTEAFF.

The CDR3 nucleotides read TGTGCCAGCAGCTACGACAGACAGAACACTGAAGCTTTCTTT. Amino acids: CASSYDRQNTEAFF. The rearrangement joins TRBV11-2 to TRBJ1-1; D may be TRBD1 (5 bases). Trimming took off 4 bases at V and 1 base at J, with 10 bases between the two ends. Germline CDR1 and CDR2: SGHAT and FQNNGV. The CDR3 runs 14 residues.

This chain links TRBV5-1 with TRBJ1-1; TRBD1 is a possible D gene (5 bases). The V gene lost 0 bases and the J gene lost 3 bases, with 15 bases spanning the gap. Germline-derived CDR1 and CDR2 are SGHRS and YFSETQ. CDR3 length: 16 amino acids. CDR3 loop: CASSLGPSRGDTEAFF. The CDR3, as DNA: TGCGCCAGCAGCTTGGGGCCCTCCCGAGGGGACACTGAAGCTTTCTTT.